Listed here are 23 T cell receptor beta chains from one sample, sequenced in a study of cytotoxic CD8 clonotypes in ibrutinib-treated CLL. The data were produced by immunoSEQ multiplex PCR, yet TCRdb's version contains in-frame clones alone and is incomplete. The sample lists more than 110,000 clones; more than 70% were seen once. The input for sequencing was PBMCs, taken after 36 months of ibrutinib treatment. The receptors stem from a human donor with chronic lymphocytic leukemia.

The rearrangement joins TRBV11-2 to TRBJ1-2, with a weak D call TRBD1 (5 bases). V shed 5 bases and J shed 4 bases, with 11 bases lying between them. The V gene's germline CDR1 is SGHAT and CDR2 FQNNGV. The CDR3 runs to 13 residues. The CDR3 sequence is CASSPQASYGYTF. In DNA form, the CDR3 reads TGTGCCAGCAGCCCACAGGCGAGCTATGGCTACACCTTC.

The chain is built from TRBV7-3 and TRBJ2-2, with D perhaps TRBD2 (6 bases). CDR1 is SGHTA, CDR2 FQGTGA, per germline. The CDR3 sequence is 18 residues long. Trimming shortened V by 0 bases and J by 0 bases, and 14 bases separated the two germline ends. CDR3 in DNA: TGTGCCAGCAGCTTAACACTGACGGGAGCGGCGAACACCGGGGAGCTGTTTTTT. Its protein product is CASSLTLTGAANTGELFF.

Here the CDR3 DNA reads TGTGCCAGCAGTGAAGGGTACAATGAGCAGTTCTTC. As protein: CASSEGYNEQFF. The chain couples TRBV2 to TRBJ2-1; no clear D gene. CDR1 and CDR2 from the germline V gene are SNHLY and FYNNEI. This CDR3 is built from 12 residues. V lost 1 base and J lost 4, with 2 bases in between.

This clone occurred a few times. This chain uses TRBV9 with TRBJ1-5, with D tentatively TRBD1 (5 bases). CDR3 length: 16 residues. Germline V CDR1 and CDR2: SGDLS, YYNGEE. V shed 0 bases and J shed 3 bases, with 13 bases lying between them. This CDR3 is CASSVARGPLNQPQHF. The CDR3 region has the DNA TGTGCCAGCAGCGTAGCGAGGGGCCCCCTCAATCAGCCCCAGCATTTT.

V gene TRBV20-1 combines with J gene TRBJ1-4; D call uncertain. Germline V gene data show CDR1 as DFQATT and CDR2 as SNEGSKA (reference sequence). V was cut by 1 base and J by 7 bases, with 1 base left in between. This CDR3 region has 10 residues. The DNA of the CDR3 is TGCAGTGCTAGAGGTGAAAAACTGTTTTTT. Translating gives CSARGEKLFF.

The chain employs TRBV25-1 and TRBJ2-5; D is possibly TRBD1 (5 bases). V lost 2 bases and J lost 1, with 11 bases in between. CDR1 MGHDK and CDR2 SYGVNS come from the germline V gene. The CDR3 extends over 15 amino acids. CDR3: CASSESRQLQETQYF. The CDR3 DNA sequence: TGTGCCAGCAGTGAAAGTCGACAGCTCCAAGAGACCCAGTACTTC.

This clone was detected a few times. The chain has TRBV7-9 and TRBJ2-1; D is ambiguous. Germline V CDR1 and CDR2: SEHNR, FQNEAQ (reference sequence). This CDR3 is 13 amino acids long. V was cut by 0 bases and J by 6 bases, with 6 bases left in between. The CDR3 here is CASSLAALNEQFF. The CDR3 nucleotides read TGTGCCAGCAGCTTAGCCGCACTCAATGAGCAGTTCTTC.

The chain is built from TRBV27 and TRBJ2-1; TRBD2 matches at 7 bases. This CDR3 is 13 amino acids long. V lost 5 bases and J lost 6; bases outside the gene matches: 4. Germline values: CDR1 MNHEY, CDR2 SMNVEV (reference sequence). Here the CDR3 DNA reads TGTGCCAGCAGTGGGGGGGGTCCCAATGAGCAGTTCTTC. It is translated as CASSGGGPNEQFF.

V usage is TRBV19 and J usage is TRBJ2-1; no clear D gene. The CDR3 has 16 amino acids. Germline V CDR1 and CDR2: LNHDA, SQIVND (reference sequence). V was cut by 3 bases and J by 0 bases, with 12 bases left in between. For the CDR3, the DNA is TGTGCCAGTAGTATCTTGGGTCTTAGCTCCTACAATGAGCAGTTCTTC. Protein: CASSILGLSSYNEQFF. The full variable domain, completed using reference TRBV19 and TRBJ2-1, is DGGITQSPKYLFRKEGQNVTLSCEQNLNHDAMYWYRQDPGQGLRLIYYSQIVNDFQKGDIAEGYSVSREKKESFPLTVTSAQKNPTAFYLCASSILGLSSYNEQFFGPGTRLTVL.

This rearrangement joins TRBV5-6 to TRBJ1-2; D ambiguous. Per germline, CDR1 SGHDT and CDR2 YYEEEE. Trimming left V 2 bases short and J 7 bases short, with 15 bases between. This CDR3 is 14 amino acids long. The CDR3 region is CASSLDLNLLGYTF. In nucleotides, the CDR3 is TGTGCCAGCAGCTTAGATCTAAACCTCCTTGGCTACACCTTC.

CDR3 DNA: TGTGCCAGCAGCTCGAGCCCGGGCTATTCCTACGAGCAGTACTTC. Encoded protein: CASSSSPGYSYEQYF. V is TRBV7-6 and J is TRBJ2-7, with D uncertain. V lost 4 bases and J lost 1, with 14 bases in between. Germline-derived CDR1 and CDR2 are SGHVS and FNYEAQ. The CDR3 has 15 amino acids.

The chain is built from TRBV30 and TRBJ1-1, with a possible D match to TRBD1 (6 bases). Trimming left V 2 bases short and J 4 bases short, with 11 bases between. Looked up from germline, CDR1 is GTSNPN and CDR2 is SVGIG (reference sequence). The CDR3 contains 13 residues. CDR3 nucleotide sequence: TGTGCCTGGAGTAGGCAGGGGTTCACTGAAGCTTTCTTT. This translates into CAWSRQGFTEAFF.

The chain carries TRBV25-1 and TRBJ2-7; the match to TRBD1 covers 7 bases. The CDR3 is made up of 14 amino acids. V dropped 3 bases and J dropped 6; count of bases not matched to a gene: 8. Germline lookup yields CDR1 MGHDK and CDR2 SYGVNS. CDR3 in amino acids: CASSDGKGAGEQYF. The CDR3 DNA is TGTGCCAGCAGTGATGGGAAGGGGGCCGGCGAGCAGTACTTC.

This clone was detected only once. The chain combines TRBV13 with TRBJ2-1, with D perhaps matching TRBD1 (5 bases). The CDR3 is made up of 17 amino acids. V shed 0 bases and J shed 6 bases, with 18 bases lying between them. Germline CDR1 is PRHDT and CDR2 is FYEKMQ (reference sequence). Written as DNA, the CDR3 is TGTGCCAGCAGCTTAGGAAACCGCAGGGTTGTACGCAATGAGCAGTTCTTC. Amino acid sequence: CASSLGNRRVVRNEQFF. Supplemented by reference TRBV13 and TRBJ2-1, the full variable domain reads AAGVIQSPRHLIKEKRETATLKCYPIPRHDTVYWYQQGPGQDPQFLISFYEKMQSDKGSIPDRFSAQQFSDYHSELNMSSLELGDSALYFCASSLGNRRVVRNEQFFGPGTRLTVL.

V is TRBV6-5 and J is TRBJ2-1; a weak D match, TRBD2 (5 bases). The V end was cut by 6 bases, the J end by 2 bases, with 11 bases between. The germline V gene has CDR1 MNHEY and CDR2 SVGAGI. This CDR3 spans 14 amino acids. CDR3 loop: CASRQTGTYNEQFF. In DNA, the CDR3 is TGTGCCAGCAGGCAAACGGGAACCTACAATGAGCAGTTCTTC.

This clone was picked up a small number of times. The chain links TRBV18 to TRBJ1-2; 7 nucleotides align to TRBD1. The length of the CDR3 is 14 residues. Losses at the gene ends were 3 bases for V and 7 bases for J; bases not matched to a gene: 8. In germline, CDR1 is KGHSH, CDR2 LQKENI. DNA for the CDR3: TGTGCCAGCTCACCGGTAGAGGGGGCCGGTGGCTACACCTTC. Translating gives CASSPVEGAGGYTF.

The CDR3 DNA reads as TGTGCCAGCAGCCTCATGGAGACCCAGTACTTC. Amino acid sequence: CASSLMETQYF. The genes are TRBV7-2 and TRBJ2-5; D is ambiguous. CDR3 length: 11 residues. Looked up from germline, CDR1 is SGHTA and CDR2 is FQGNSA. V dropped 5 bases and J dropped 5 bases, with 6 bases sitting between them.

The chain carries TRBV2 and TRBJ2-7; possibly TRBD2 for D (5 bases). The CDR3 sequence is 12 residues long. V was cut by 8 bases and J by 5 bases, with 13 bases left in between. Germline V gene data show CDR1 as SNHLY and CDR2 as FYNNEI. This CDR3 is CASSGLVNEQYF. The CDR3 nucleotides read TGTGCCAGCTCGGGGTTGGTAAACGAGCAGTACTTC.

This chain joins TRBV19 and TRBJ1-5; D gene ambiguous. Germline V gene sequence: CDR1 LNHDA, CDR2 SQIVND (reference sequence). The CDR3 consists of 15 residues. Between the trimmed V and J ends, which lost 2 bases and 0 bases, there was a span of 8 bases. The CDR3 nucleotides are TGTGCCAGTAGTATACTGCCCTATAGCAATCAGCCCCAGCATTTT. Its translation: CASSILPYSNQPQHF. The variable domain in full, with the rest retrieved from reference TRBV19 and TRBJ1-5, is DGGITQSPKYLFRKEGQNVTLSCEQNLNHDAMYWYRQDPGQGLRLIYYSQIVNDFQKGDIAEGYSVSREKKESFPLTVTSAQKNPTAFYLCASSILPYSNQPQHFGDGTRLSIL.

The gene calls are TRBV6-1 and TRBJ2-1; D is perhaps TRBD2 (6 bases). Germline CDR1 MNHNS, CDR2 SASEGT. The CDR3 contains 14 residues. Deletions cut 2 bases from V and 8 bases from J, with 13 bases between. Here the CDR3 DNA reads TGTGCCAGCAGTGAATTCTGGACTAAGGATGAGCAGTTCTTC. It specifies CASSEFWTKDEQFF.

This chain joins TRBV5-6 and TRBJ2-3; 9 positions agree with TRBD2. CDR1 and CDR2 (germline): SGHDT, YYEEEE. This CDR3 is 15 amino acids long. The V and J ends lost 4 bases and 3 bases, in that order; junction bases with no gene match: 6. In nucleotides, the CDR3 is TGTGCCAGCAGCAGACTAGCGGCCTATACAGATACGCAGTATTTT. This gives the protein CASSRLAAYTDTQYF. The variable domain in full, completed from reference TRBV5-6 and TRBJ2-3, reads DAGVTQSPTHLIKTRGQQVTLRCSPKSGHDTVSWYQQALGQGPQFIFQYYEEEERQRGNFPDRFSGHQFPNYSSELNVNALLLGDSALYLCASSRLAAYTDTQYFGPGTRLTVL.

As concerns this clone: Other DNA sequences within the sample encode an identical CDR3. The rearrangement joins TRBV28 to TRBJ2-7; TRBD1 matches at 9 bases. J gave up 4 bases and V 3 bases, and 1 base lay outside the gene matches. Germline V gene sequence: CDR1 MDHEN, CDR2 SYDVKM. This CDR3 spans 13 amino acids. CDR3 amino acids: CASSFDRGYEQYF. Written as DNA, the CDR3 is TGTGCCAGCAGTTTTGACAGGGGGTACGAGCAGTACTTC. Using reference TRBV28 and TRBJ2-7 for the parts outside the CDR3, the full variable domain is DVKVTQSSRYLVKRTGEKVFLECVQDMDHENMFWYRQDPGLGLRLIYFSYDVKMKEKGDIPEGYSVSREKKERFSLILESASTNQTSMYLCASSFDRGYEQYFGPGTRLTVT.

The chain uses TRBV15 and TRBJ2-3; no clear D gene. V was cut by 1 base and J by 6 bases, with 5 bases left in between. This CDR3 is 12 amino acids long. Germline V gives CDR1 LNHNV, CDR2 YYDKDF (reference sequence). The CDR3 region has the DNA TGTGCCACCAGCAGAGTTTCGGATACGCAGTATTTT. Its protein product is CATSRVSDTQYF. The full variable domain, rest sourced from reference TRBV15 and TRBJ2-3, is DAMVIQNPRYQVTQFGKPVTLSCSQTLNHNVMYWYQQKSSQAPKLLFHYYDKDFNNEADTPDNFQSRRPNTSFCFLDIRSPGLGDTAMYLCATSRVSDTQYFGPGTRLTVL.